This is a list of T cell receptor beta chains from one sample in a study of spatial heterogeneity in lung cancer. TCRdb analysed the 5' RACE reads with MiXCR anew, one entry per CDR3 protein. The sample consists of approximately 100,000 distinct CDR3 sequences, approximately 19% of them appearing once. Source: PBMCs, taken at follow-up. These receptors were obtained from a male donor with early-stage non-small cell lung cancer. CDR3s include the opening cysteine and the closing phenylalanine or tryptophan. A D gene is named only where the DNA matches it firmly. Clone size is not always given. Where it is, it says once, few, many or a class for expanded clones.

V: TRBV6-2/TRBV6-3; D: TRBD2; J: TRBJ2-2; size: many; DNA: TGTGCCAGCAGCCGACCGGGACTAGCAGTCACCGGGGAGCTGTTTTTT; CDR3: CASSRPGLAVTGELFF
V: TRBV4-3; D: .; J: TRBJ2-3; size: .; DNA: TGCGCCAGCAGCCAAGATGCTTGGGCAGATACGCAGTATTTT; CDR3: CASSQDAWADTQYF
V: TRBV19; D: .; J: TRBJ1-5; size: many; DNA: TGTGCCAGTAGTATGGGGCAGGGTATTCAGCCCCAGCATTTT; CDR3: CASSMGQGIQPQHF
V: TRBV4-1; D: .; J: TRBJ2-3; size: few; DNA: TGCGCCAGCAGCCAAACTTCATACACAGATACGCAGTATTTT; CDR3: CASSQTSYTDTQYF
V: TRBV6-1; D: .; J: TRBJ2-3; size: .; DNA: TGTGCCAGCACTAGAAGCGTTAGGGATACGCAGTATTTT; CDR3: CASTRSVRDTQYF
V: TRBV13; D: .; J: TRBJ2-5; size: .; DNA: TGTGCCAGCAGCTTAAAAAGCGGCCAAGAGACCCAGTACTTC; CDR3: CASSLKSGQETQYF
V: TRBV20-1; D: .; J: TRBJ1-5; size: .; DNA: TGCAGTACTTCAGTAGCGTCCGGGGGCAATCAGCCCCAGCATTTT; CDR3: CSTSVASGGNQPQHF
V: TRBV11-2; D: .; J: TRBJ2-1; size: .; DNA: TGTGCCAGCAGCTTTAATCGATGGGACTACAATGAGCAGTTCTTC; CDR3: CASSFNRWDYNEQFF
V: TRBV6-5; D: TRBD1; J: TRBJ2-7; size: .; DNA: TGTGCCAGCAGAAACGCCGGGACAGGGGGCCACGAGCAGGACTTC; CDR3: CASRNAGTGGHEQDF
V: TRBV10-3; D: .; J: TRBJ2-1; size: .; DNA: TGTGCCGCCCGGAGGGAGGAACCAATGAATGAGCAGTTCTTC; CDR3: CAARREEPMNEQFF
V: TRBV18; D: TRBD1; J: TRBJ1-3; size: few; DNA: TGTGCCAGCTCACTTATACGGGACAGCAGAAACACCATATATTTT; CDR3: CASSLIRDSRNTIYF
V: TRBV20-1; D: .; J: TRBJ2-6; size: few; DNA: TGCAGTGCCCGACTAGCTGGGGCCAACGTCCTGACTTTC; CDR3: CSARLAGANVLTF
V: TRBV14; D: TRBD1; J: TRBJ1-1; size: few; DNA: TGTGCCAGCAGCCTCCGGGACAGGGGTTTTGCTGAAGCTTTCTTT; CDR3: CASSLRDRGFAEAFF
V: TRBV5-4; D: TRBD1; J: TRBJ1-4; size: many; DNA: TGTGCCAGCAGCTTGGCTTCGGGGACAGGGTCTGGTAGTCGAGAAAAACTGTTTTTT; CDR3: CASSLASGTGSGSREKLFF
V: TRBV12-3/TRBV12-4; D: .; J: TRBJ1-4; size: .; DNA: TGTGCCAGTCAGCCCCCCCCCCGGGGGAAGTCTACTAATGAAAAACTGTTTTTT; CDR3: CASQPPPRGKSTNEKLFF
V: TRBV6-1; D: .; J: TRBJ1-1; size: few; DNA: TGTGCCAGCAGTACAGGGCCTTGGACTGAAGCTTTCTTT; CDR3: CASSTGPWTEAFF
V: TRBV10-3; D: .; J: TRBJ1-4; size: few; DNA: TGTGCCATCAGTAGGTCCGACGCAGGAGAAAAACTGTTTTTT; CDR3: CAISRSDAGEKLFF
V: TRBV4-1; D: TRBD2; J: TRBJ2-1; size: few; DNA: TGCGCCAGCAGGATGGGCCTAGCGGACTACACGGGGAATGAGCAGTTCTTC; CDR3: CASRMGLADYTGNEQFF
V: TRBV20-1; D: .; J: TRBJ1-5; size: few; DNA: TGCAGTGCTAGTATTTCCGGGGGCGAACGACAGCCCCAGCATTTT; CDR3: CSASISGGERQPQHF
V: TRBV9; D: .; J: TRBJ2-1; size: .; DNA: TGTGCCAGCAGCGTAGCCTCGGGGTTGTCCTCCTACAATGAGCAGTTCTTC; CDR3: CASSVASGLSSYNEQFF
V: TRBV9; D: .; J: TRBJ2-6; size: many; DNA: TGTGCCAGCAGCGTTCAGGACGGCTCTGGGGCCAACGTCCTGACTTTC; CDR3: CASSVQDGSGANVLTF
V: TRBV6-6; D: .; J: TRBJ1-4; size: few; DNA: TGTGCCAGCAGCAATACAGGAGCCAAGAATGAAAAACTGTTTTTT; CDR3: CASSNTGAKNEKLFF
V: TRBV19; D: .; J: TRBJ1-5; size: .; DNA: TGTGCCAGTAGTAGGGTAAGACAGGCAAGCAATCAGCCCCAGCATTTT; CDR3: CASSRVRQASNQPQHF
V: TRBV20-1; D: TRBD1; J: TRBJ2-7; size: many; DNA: TGCAGTGCTTCCGACGGGACAGGGCGCTACGAGCAGTACTTC; CDR3: CSASDGTGRYEQYF
V: TRBV5-1; D: .; J: TRBJ2-2; size: few; DNA: TGCGCCAGCAGCCGAGTCGACAGAAACACCGGGGAGCTGTTTTTT; CDR3: CASSRVDRNTGELFF
V: TRBV12-3/TRBV12-4; D: .; J: TRBJ2-7; size: few; DNA: TGTGCCAGCAGCTCGGTGGGCCACCTGAAGCAGTACTTC; CDR3: CASSSVGHLKQYF
V: TRBV20-1; D: .; J: TRBJ2-5; size: few; DNA: TGCAGTGCTGGGGGTCCCACAACTAGCTTGGTGAGGGAGACCCAGTACTTC; CDR3: CSAGGPTTSLVRETQYF
V: TRBV7-6; D: .; J: TRBJ2-3; size: .; DNA: TGTGCCAGCAGCACCCAATCATACGTTTCCACAGATACGCAGTATTTT; CDR3: CASSTQSYVSTDTQYF
V: TRBV6-1; D: .; J: TRBJ1-5; size: many; DNA: TGTGCCAGCAGTGAAGAGAGAGGGCACCAGCCCCAGCATTTT; CDR3: CASSEERGHQPQHF
V: TRBV15; D: TRBD1; J: TRBJ1-4; size: .; DNA: TGTGCCACCAGCAGAGATCAGGGGGCGGTTTCTGAAAAACTGTTTTTT; CDR3: CATSRDQGAVSEKLFF
V: TRBV10-1; D: .; J: TRBJ1-1; size: many; DNA: TGCGCCAGCAGTGACTCCCTGGGGACAGAAGCTTTCTTT; CDR3: CASSDSLGTEAFF
V: TRBV7-2; D: TRBD1; J: TRBJ1-2; size: .; DNA: TGTGCCAGCAGCCCCAGGTGGGGACAGACTAACTATGGCTACACCTTC; CDR3: CASSPRWGQTNYGYTF
V: TRBV30; D: .; J: TRBJ2-7; size: .; DNA: TGTGCCTGGAGTGAAACAGGGATGGGGGCCGAGCAGTACTTC; CDR3: CAWSETGMGAEQYF